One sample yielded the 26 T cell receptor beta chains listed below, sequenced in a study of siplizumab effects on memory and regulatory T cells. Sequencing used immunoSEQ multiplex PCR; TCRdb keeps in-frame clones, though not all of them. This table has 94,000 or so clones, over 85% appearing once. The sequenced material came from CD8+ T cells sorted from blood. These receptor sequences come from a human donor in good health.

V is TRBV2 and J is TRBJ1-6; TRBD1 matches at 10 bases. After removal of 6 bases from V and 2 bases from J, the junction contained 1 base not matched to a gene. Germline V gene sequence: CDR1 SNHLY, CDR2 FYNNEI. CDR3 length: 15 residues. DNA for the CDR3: TGTGCCAGCAGGGGGACAGGGGCCTATAATTCACCCCTCCACTTT. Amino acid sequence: CASRGTGAYNSPLHF.

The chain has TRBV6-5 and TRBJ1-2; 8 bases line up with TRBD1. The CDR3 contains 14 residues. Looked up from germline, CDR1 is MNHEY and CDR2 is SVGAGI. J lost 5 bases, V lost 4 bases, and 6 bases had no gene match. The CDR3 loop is CASSSTGTGYGYTF. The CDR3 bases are TGTGCCAGCAGTTCCACCGGGACAGGATATGGCTACACCTTC.

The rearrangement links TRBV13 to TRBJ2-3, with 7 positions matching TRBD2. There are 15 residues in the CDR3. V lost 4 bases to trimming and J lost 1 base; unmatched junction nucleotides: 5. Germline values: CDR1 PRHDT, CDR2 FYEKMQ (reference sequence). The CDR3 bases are TGTGCCAGCAGCTCGTGGGACTACCGCACAGATACGCAGTATTTT. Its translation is CASSSWDYRTDTQYF.

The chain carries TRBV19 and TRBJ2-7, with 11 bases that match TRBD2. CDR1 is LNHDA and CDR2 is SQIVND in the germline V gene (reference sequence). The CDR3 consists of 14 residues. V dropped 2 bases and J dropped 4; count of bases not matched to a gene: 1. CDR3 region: CASSITSGSYEQYF. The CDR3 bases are TGTGCCAGTAGTATAACTAGCGGGAGTTACGAGCAGTACTTC.

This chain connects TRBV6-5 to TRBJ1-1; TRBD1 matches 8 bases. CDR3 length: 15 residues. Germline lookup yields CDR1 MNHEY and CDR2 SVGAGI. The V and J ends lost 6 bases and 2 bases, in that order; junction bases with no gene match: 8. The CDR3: CASSPYRGANTEAFF. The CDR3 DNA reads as TGTGCCAGCAGCCCATACAGGGGGGCTAACACTGAAGCTTTCTTT.

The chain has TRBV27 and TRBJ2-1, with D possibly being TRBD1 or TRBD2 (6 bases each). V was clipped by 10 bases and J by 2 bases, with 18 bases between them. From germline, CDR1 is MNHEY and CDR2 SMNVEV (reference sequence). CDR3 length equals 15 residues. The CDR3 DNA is TGTGCCACCTCACTAGGGGGGAACCCCTACAATGAGCAGTTCTTC. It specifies CATSLGGNPYNEQFF.

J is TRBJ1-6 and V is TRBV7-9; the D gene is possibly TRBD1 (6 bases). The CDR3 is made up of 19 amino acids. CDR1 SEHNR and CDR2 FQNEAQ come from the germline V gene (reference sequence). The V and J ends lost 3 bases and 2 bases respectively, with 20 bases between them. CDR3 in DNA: TGTGCCAGCAGCTTCGTGCTTAGGGGGGGGAGTCCCTATAATTCACCCCTCCACTTT. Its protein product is CASSFVLRGGSPYNSPLHF.

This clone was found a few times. The chain's CDR3 is CASSLIAGDIGELFF. In DNA form, the CDR3 reads TGTGCCAGCAGCTTAATAGCGGGAGATATCGGGGAGCTGTTTTTT. This chain connects TRBV11-1 to TRBJ2-2; TRBD2 matches 9 bases. Germline V gene sequence: CDR1 SGHAT, CDR2 FQDESV (reference sequence). Trimming took 2 bases from V and 7 from J; bases not matched to a gene: 5. This CDR3 has 15 residues.

The CDR3 region is CASKMRIGVNTGELFF. The CDR3 nucleotides read TGTGCCAGTAAAATGAGGATTGGGGTGAACACCGGGGAGCTGTTTTTT. The chain couples TRBV19 to TRBJ2-2; no firm D call. The CDR3 loop spans 16 amino acids. With 7 bases removed from V and 1 base from J, the gap between germline ends came to 16 bases. Germline-derived CDR1 and CDR2 are LNHDA and SQIVND (reference sequence).

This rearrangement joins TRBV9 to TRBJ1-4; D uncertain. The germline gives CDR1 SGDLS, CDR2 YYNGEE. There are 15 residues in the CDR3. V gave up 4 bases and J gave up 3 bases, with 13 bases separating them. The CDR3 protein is CASSPRWDANEKLFF. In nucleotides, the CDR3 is TGTGCCAGCAGCCCGAGATGGGATGCTAATGAAAAACTGTTTTTT.

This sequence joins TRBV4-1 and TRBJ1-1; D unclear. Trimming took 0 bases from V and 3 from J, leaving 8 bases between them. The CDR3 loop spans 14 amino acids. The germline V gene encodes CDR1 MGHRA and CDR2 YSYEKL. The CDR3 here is CASSQELRDTEAFF. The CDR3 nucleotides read TGCGCCAGCAGCCAAGAGTTAAGGGACACTGAAGCTTTCTTT.

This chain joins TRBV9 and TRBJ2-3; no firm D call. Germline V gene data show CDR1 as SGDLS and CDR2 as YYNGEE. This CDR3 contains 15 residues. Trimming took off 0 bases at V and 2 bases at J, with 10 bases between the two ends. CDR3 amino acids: CASSVGVLITDTQYF. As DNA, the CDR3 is TGTGCCAGCAGCGTAGGGGTGCTTATCACAGATACGCAGTATTTT.

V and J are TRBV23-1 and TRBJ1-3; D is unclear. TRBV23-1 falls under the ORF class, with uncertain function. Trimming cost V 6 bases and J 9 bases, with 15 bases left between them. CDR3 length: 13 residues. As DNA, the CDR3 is TGCGCCAGCAGCCCCCTTCGGGTGGCCACCATATATTTT. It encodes CASSPLRVATIYF.

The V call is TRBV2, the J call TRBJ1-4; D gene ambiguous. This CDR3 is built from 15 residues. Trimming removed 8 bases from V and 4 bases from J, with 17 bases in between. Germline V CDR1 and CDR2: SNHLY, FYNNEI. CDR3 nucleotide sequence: TGTGCCAGCGTCCCGACGGCTTATTATAATGAAAAACTGTTTTTT. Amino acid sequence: CASVPTAYYNEKLFF.

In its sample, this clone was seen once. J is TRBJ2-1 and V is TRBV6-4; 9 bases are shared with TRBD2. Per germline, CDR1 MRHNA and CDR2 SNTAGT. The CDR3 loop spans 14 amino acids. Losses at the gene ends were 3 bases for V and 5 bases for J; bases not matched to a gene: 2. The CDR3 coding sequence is TGTGCCAGCAGTGAACTAGCGGGCCACAATGAGCAGTTCTTC. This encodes CASSELAGHNEQFF.

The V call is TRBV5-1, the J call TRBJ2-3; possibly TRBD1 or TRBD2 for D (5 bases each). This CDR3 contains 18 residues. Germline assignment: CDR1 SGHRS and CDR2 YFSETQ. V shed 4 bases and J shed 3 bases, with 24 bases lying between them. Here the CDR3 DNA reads TGCGCCAGCAGCCCGAGGGGTGAAGGTGGGTTTGGAACAGATACGCAGTATTTT. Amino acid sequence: CASSPRGEGGFGTDTQYF.

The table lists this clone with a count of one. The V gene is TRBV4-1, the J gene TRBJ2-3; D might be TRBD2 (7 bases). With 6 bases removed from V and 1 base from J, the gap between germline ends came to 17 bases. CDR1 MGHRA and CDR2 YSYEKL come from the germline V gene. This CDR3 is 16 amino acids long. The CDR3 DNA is TGCGCCAGCAGTCAACGTGCGGGGGCCCGCACAGATACGCAGTATTTT. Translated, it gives CASSQRAGARTDTQYF.

This CDR3 is CAWGEQREGLSVNEQFF. CDR3 nucleotides: TGTGCCTGGGGGGAGCAGCGGGAGGGCCTTTCCGTCAATGAGCAGTTCTTC. The rearrangement joins TRBV30 to TRBJ2-1; TRBD2 matches 10 bases. Trimming at V came to 5 bases and at J to 6 bases, leaving 16 bases not matched to a gene. Germline lookup yields CDR1 GTSNPN and CDR2 SVGIG (reference sequence). CDR3 length: 17 amino acids.

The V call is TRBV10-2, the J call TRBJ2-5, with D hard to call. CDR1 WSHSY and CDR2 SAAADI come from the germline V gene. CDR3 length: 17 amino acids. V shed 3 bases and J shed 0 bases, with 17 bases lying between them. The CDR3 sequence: CASSESFRVRNQETQYF. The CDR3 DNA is TGCGCCAGCAGTGAATCGTTTCGAGTTAGAAACCAAGAGACCCAGTACTTC.

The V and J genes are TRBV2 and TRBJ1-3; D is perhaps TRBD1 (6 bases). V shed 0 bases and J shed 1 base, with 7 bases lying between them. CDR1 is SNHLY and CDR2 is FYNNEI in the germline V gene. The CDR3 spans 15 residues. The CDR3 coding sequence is TGTGCCAGCAGTGAAGCGGGACAATCTGGAAACACCATATATTTT. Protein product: CASSEAGQSGNTIYF.

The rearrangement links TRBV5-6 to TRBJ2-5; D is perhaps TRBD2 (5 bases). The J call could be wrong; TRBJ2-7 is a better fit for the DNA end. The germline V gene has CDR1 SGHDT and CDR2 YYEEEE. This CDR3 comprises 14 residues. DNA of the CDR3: TGTGCCAGCAGGGACGGGGATGGAGCCTACGAGCAGTACTTC. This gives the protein CASRDGDGAYEQYF.

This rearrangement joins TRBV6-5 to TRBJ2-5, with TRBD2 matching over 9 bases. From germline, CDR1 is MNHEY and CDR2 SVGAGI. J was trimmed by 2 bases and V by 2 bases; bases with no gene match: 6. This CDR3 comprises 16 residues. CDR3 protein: CASSYGGLAEQETQYF. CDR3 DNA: TGTGCCAGCAGTTACGGGGGACTAGCTGAGCAAGAGACCCAGTACTTC.

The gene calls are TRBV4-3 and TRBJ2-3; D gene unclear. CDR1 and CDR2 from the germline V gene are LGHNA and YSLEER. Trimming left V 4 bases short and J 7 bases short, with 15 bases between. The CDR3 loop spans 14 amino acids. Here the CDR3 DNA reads TGCGCCAGCAGCCCGGTCCGTGGTGGGAATACGCAGTATTTT. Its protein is CASSPVRGGNTQYF.

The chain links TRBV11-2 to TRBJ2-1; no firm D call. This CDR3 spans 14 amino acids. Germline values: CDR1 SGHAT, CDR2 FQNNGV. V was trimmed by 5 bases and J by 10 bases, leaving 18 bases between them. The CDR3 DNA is TGTGCCAGCAGCCCACCCGGAGTGAGGCGCGAGCAGTTCTTC. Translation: CASSPPGVRREQFF.

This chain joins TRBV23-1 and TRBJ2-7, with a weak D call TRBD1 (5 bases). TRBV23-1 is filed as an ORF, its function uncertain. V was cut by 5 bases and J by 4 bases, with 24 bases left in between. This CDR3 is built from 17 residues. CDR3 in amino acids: CASSFLPTTVKPYEQYF. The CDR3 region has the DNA TGCGCCAGCAGTTTCTTGCCCACGACAGTGAAACCGTACGAGCAGTACTTC.

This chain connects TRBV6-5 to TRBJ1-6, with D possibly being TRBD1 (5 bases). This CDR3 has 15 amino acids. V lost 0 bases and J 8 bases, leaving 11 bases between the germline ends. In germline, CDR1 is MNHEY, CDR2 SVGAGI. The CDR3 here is CASSYSDSAYSPLHF. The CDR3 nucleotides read TGTGCCAGCAGTTACTCTGACAGCGCCTATTCACCCCTCCACTTT.